The entry below gives a single T cell receptor beta chain sequence along with its context. The antigen is not known. A sample-barcoded 5' primer and a J-beta primer mix were used in a second PCR of roughly 7 to 11 cycles. TCRdb itself ran the 5' RACE reads through MiXCR, one entry per CDR3 protein. The sample has some 1.6 million distinct CDR3 sequences; 30% to 35% are singletons. This sample is drawn from a study of blood T cells in healthy people across ages. Study-wide results and limits: Measured against age, TCR beta diversity per million T cells decreased in a roughly linear manner.

Peripheral blood from each donor was collected in a volume of approximately 10 milliliters. The CDR3 is made up of 12 amino acids. Germline CDR1 DFQATT, CDR2 SNEGSKA (reference sequence). The material sequenced was blood. The gene calls are TRBV20-1 and TRBJ2-3; tentatively, D is TRBD1 or TRBD2 (6 bases each). The TCR was taken from a woman aged 30 to 39 in good health. The CDR3 here is CSRGLYTDTQYF. In DNA, the CDR3 is TGCAGCCGGGGGCTTTACACAGATACGCAGTATTTT.